This T cell receptor beta chain was captured in a study of T cell responses to AZD1222 COVID-19 vaccine (dated by TCRdb to about 2021). Regarding the research as a whole: A total of under 250 trial participants underwent TCR sequencing, of whom some 200 had received two doses of AZD1222 and some 25 had received two doses of the MenACWY control vaccine. Trial participants were enrolled by age into 18-55, 56-69 and 70-plus year subgroups, with roughly 160, 29 and 62 TCR-sequenced participants respectively.

The CDR3 regions of human TCRbeta chains were analyzed by immunosequencing. The authors' analysis ran thus. Repertoire TCRs were checked for matches against a reference library of SARS-CoV-2-specific TCRs that had been generated using the MIRA antigen-specificity platform. Breadth meant the fraction of unique TCRs that were SARS-CoV-2-associated, whereas depth meant the fraction of total T cells that were SARS-CoV-2-associated. Using the MIRA data, each spike-specific TCR was mapped to the spike region that the TCR reacts to and placed in a CD4 or CD8 class. Log10-transformed breadth and depth values were compared by one-way ANOVA with Sidak's multiple comparisons tests. The table was pulled from immuneACCESS by TCRdb, which kept in-frame rearrangements only. Such tables lose some clones; where checked, under half of the loss comes from unresolved V genes, and the rest has no known cause. The DNA gave D and trimming, while V, J and clone size come from that table. The sample table shows some 150,000 clones, and around nine tenths are seen once. Approximately 4.3% of the sample lies in the top ten.

Here is what the overall study found, with its caveats: The whole spike protein was spanned by vaccine-associated CD4 TCRs, and dominant responses were seen in regions 160-218 and 743-854. Participants were mostly white British, with more females than males. The authors suggested clonal diversity may have been underestimated. Because no samples from the day 14 peak response were available, repertoires could be characterized only after the peak T cell response. After two AZD1222 doses, both the breadth and the depth of spike-specific TCRs were significantly higher than at day 0 and than in MenACWY recipients. Conclusions about previously exposed vaccinees are limited, since just six AZD1222 recipients were seropositive for SARS-CoV-2 at baseline. The 56-69-year group was small, and its depth increase did not reach significance, likely because of low power. Reportedly, almost half of the unique spike-specific TCRs recognized epitopes lying outside the regions that are mutated in the B.1.351 and B.1.1.7 variants.

This clone was seen a handful of times. Its antigen is currently not known. Within one base of it there is no much larger clone, and no base qualities were kept. Explained via the paper, the time point label denotes: about 28 days (+/-7) after the second vaccine dose. AZD1222 recipients given second doses at about 4 weeks or at about 12 weeks were pooled, since spike-specific TCR depth and breadth were not found to differ between the two schedules. Vaccinee samples came from UK trials COV001 and COV002, including a single-blind randomized controlled phase 2/3 trial of AZD1222 (ChAdOx1 nCoV-19) in healthy adults. Trial participant PBMC samples were collected at day 0 and day 28 after the second dose for TCRbeta chain sequencing. There are 15 amino acids in the CDR3, from cysteine to phenylalanine inclusive. Only CDR3 DNA is held: 45 bases, read in frame from base 1. The germline V gene provides CDR1 SNHLY and CDR2 FYNNEI. V drops 2 bases and J drops 6 bases, leaving 14 bases in between.

This material consisted of peripheral blood, taken 28 days after the second AZD1222 dose. Recombination joined TRBV2 with TRBJ2-1; the D call is tentative, TRBD1 or TRBD2, as each matches 5 bases. The origin of this receptor is an adult who received the AZD1222 COVID-19 vaccine. The CDR3 loop reads CASSELGVAVNEQFF. The nucleotides read TGTGCCAGCAGTGAACTGGGGGTGGCGGTCAATGAGCAGTTCTTC.